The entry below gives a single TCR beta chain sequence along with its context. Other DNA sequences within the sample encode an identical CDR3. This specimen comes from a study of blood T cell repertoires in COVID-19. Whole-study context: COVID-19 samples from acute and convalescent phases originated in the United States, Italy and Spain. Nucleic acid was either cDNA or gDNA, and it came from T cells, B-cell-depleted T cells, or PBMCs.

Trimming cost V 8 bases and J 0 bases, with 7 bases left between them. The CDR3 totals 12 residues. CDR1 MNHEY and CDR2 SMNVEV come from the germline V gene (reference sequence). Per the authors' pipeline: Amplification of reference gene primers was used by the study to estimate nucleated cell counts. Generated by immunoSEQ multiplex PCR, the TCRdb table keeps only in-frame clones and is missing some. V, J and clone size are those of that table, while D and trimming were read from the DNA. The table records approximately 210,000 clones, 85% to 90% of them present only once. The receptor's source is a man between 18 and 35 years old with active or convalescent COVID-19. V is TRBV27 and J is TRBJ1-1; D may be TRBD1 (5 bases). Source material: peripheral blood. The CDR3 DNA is TGTGCCAGCGGGGCCCTGAACACTGAAGCTTTCTTT. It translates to CASGALNTEAFF.